A single T cell receptor beta chain is shown here with its context. This clone is a singleton in its sample. What this receptor recognizes is not known. No much larger clonotype is one base removed from it; base qualities were not supplied. Taken from cysteine to phenylalanine, the CDR3 has 15 residues. The read is trimmed to its CDR3 DNA, 45 bases read in frame from base 1. Unmatched junction bases come to 4, with V trimmed by 2 bases and J by 5 bases. The germline V gene yields MDHEN for CDR1 and SYDVKM for CDR2. The data derive from a study of T cell responses to AZD1222 COVID-19 vaccine (dated by TCRdb to 2020 to 2023). Background on the whole study: A total of 233 trial participants underwent TCR sequencing, of whom 207 received two doses of AZD1222 and 26 received two doses of the MenACWY control vaccine. Trial participants were enrolled by age into 18-55, 56-69 and 70-plus year subgroups, with approximately 160, 26 and 62 TCR-sequenced participants respectively.

The CDR3 regions of human TCRbeta chains were subjected to immunosequencing. In the paper's pipeline: Repertoire TCRs were matched against a reference library of SARS-CoV-2-specific TCRs generated with the MIRA antigen-specificity platform. Breadth meant the fraction of unique TCRs that were SARS-CoV-2-associated, whereas depth meant the fraction of total T cells that were SARS-CoV-2-associated. Using the MIRA data, each spike-specific TCR was assigned both to the spike region to which the TCR was reactive and to a CD4 or CD8 class. Log10-transformed breadth and depth values were compared by one-way ANOVA with Sidak's multiple comparisons tests. Sourced from immuneACCESS, this table was stored by TCRdb with only in-frame sequences that have V and J called. A share of the clones is absent; for the studies checked, an unresolved V gene accounts for under half, and the remainder has no known explanation. V, J and clone size were drawn from that table, and D and trimming were deduced from the DNA. The sample table contains 25,000 to 40,000 clones; only one count was recorded for around nine tenths of them. The ten top clones hold 12% to 15% of the sample.

This specimen's time point label, interpreted: about 28 days (+/-7) after the second vaccine dose. Because spike-specific TCR depth and breadth did not differ between the two schedules, AZD1222 recipients who got a second dose at roughly 4 weeks were pooled with those who got a second dose at roughly 12 weeks. Samples from vaccinated people were obtained from the UK trials COV001 and COV002, which included a single-blind randomized controlled phase 2/3 trial of AZD1222 (ChAdOx1 nCoV-19) in healthy adults. For TCRbeta chain sequencing, PBMC samples were collected from trial participants at day 0 and at day 28 after the second dose. Study-wide conclusions, independent of this receptor: Because no day 14 peak-response samples were available, repertoires were characterized only after the peak T cell response. The whole spike protein was spanned by vaccine-associated CD4 TCRs, and dominant responses were seen in regions 160-218 and 743-854. The 56-69-year group was small, and its depth increase did not reach significance, likely because of low power. After two AZD1222 doses, spike-specific TCR breadth and depth were significantly higher than at day 0 and than in MenACWY recipients. Epitopes outside the regions mutated in the B.1.351 and B.1.1.7 variants were reportedly recognized by nearly half of the unique spike-specific TCRs. Most participants were white British and females outnumbered males, and the authors suggested that clonal diversity may have been underestimated. Only a handful of AZD1222 recipients were SARS-CoV-2 seropositive at baseline, limiting conclusions about previously exposed vaccinees.

The origin of this receptor is an adult who received the AZD1222 COVID-19 vaccine. Recombination joined TRBV28 with TRBJ2-1, and TRBD2 aligns with 9 junction nucleotides. Sequencing was performed on peripheral blood, taken 28 days after the second AZD1222 dose. The nucleotide sequence is TGTGCCAGCAGTTTAACGTCTAGCGGGGACAATGAGCAGTTCTTC. Protein translation: CASSLTSSGDNEQFF.